This T cell receptor (beta chain) was found in a study of blood T cell repertoires in COVID-19. As originally analysed: The authors estimated nucleated cell counts from reference gene primer amplification. The table came from immunoSEQ multiplex PCR; TCRdb's copy has only in-frame clones and leaves some out. The DNA gave D and trimming, while V, J and clone size come from that table. This sample carries 150,000 to 200,000 clones, around 89% of them seen once, and the ten largest clones take 6.6%. Everyone who took part was roughly 18 to 89 years old, and they came from roughly 25 US areas. Donors in Cohort 3 counted as recovered after two negative PCRs, clearance, or symptom resolution. Germline trimming cut 3 bases from V and 6 bases from J; bases unmatched to any gene: 11. The CDR3 sequence is 16 residues long. The germline V gene has CDR1 DFQATT and CDR2 SNEGSKA (reference sequence).

The TCR comes from a woman aged 50 to 60 who had recovered from COVID-19. The source material was PBMCs or T cells enriched from blood (not recorded which). The V gene is TRBV20-1, the J gene TRBJ2-3; 11 bases are shared with TRBD2. Here the CDR3 DNA reads TGCAGTGCTAGTTCCCTAGCGGGGGGCCGAAAGGATACGCAGTATTTT. Its protein is CSASSLAGGRKDTQYF.